This is a list of T cell receptor beta chains from one sample in a study of control samples from healthy donors and cancer patients. Generated by immunoSEQ multiplex PCR, the TCRdb table keeps only in-frame clones and is missing some. The sample lists some 23,000 clones, 75% to 90% occurring once. Sequenced input: PBMCs. The receptor source for this set is a man aged 55 to 70 with head and neck cancer. Both conserved end residues are part of each CDR3. Fields, in order: CDR3 protein, CDR3 DNA, clone size, V gene, D gene, J gene, CDR3 length. A D gene is named only where the DNA matches it firmly. For some rows the clone size is stated as once, few or many, or as a class when expanded; others skip it.

CDR3aa: CASSYALANYGYTF; CDR3nt: TGTGCCAGCAGTTACGCACTAGCTAACTATGGCTACACCTTC; abundance: NA; v_gene: TRBV6-6; d_gene: NA; j_gene: TRBJ1-2; len: 14
CDR3aa: CASSLFPTNSPLHF; CDR3nt: TGTGCCAGCAGCTTATTTCCGACTAATTCACCCCTCCACTTT; abundance: few; v_gene: TRBV7-8; d_gene: NA; j_gene: TRBJ1-6; len: 14
CDR3aa: CATSPGGVGETQYF; CDR3nt: TGTGCCACCAGTCCGGGAGGGGTGGGAGAGACCCAGTACTTC; abundance: NA; v_gene: TRBV24-1; d_gene: TRBD2; j_gene: TRBJ2-5; len: 14
CDR3aa: CASSSGQGGQTQYF; CDR3nt: TGCGCCAGCAGCTCGGGACAGGGTGGACAGACCCAGTACTTC; abundance: NA; v_gene: TRBV5-1; d_gene: TRBD1; j_gene: TRBJ2-5; len: 14
CDR3aa: CASRGGNTEAFF; CDR3nt: TGCGCCAGCCGTGGGGGGAACACTGAAGCTTTCTTT; abundance: NA; v_gene: TRBV10-2; d_gene: NA; j_gene: TRBJ1-1; len: 12
CDR3aa: CASIEGGTSGRRSYNEQFF; CDR3nt: TGTGCCAGCATCGAAGGCGGGACTAGCGGGAGAAGGTCCTACAATGAGCAGTTCTTC; abundance: NA; v_gene: TRBV7-9; d_gene: TRBD2; j_gene: TRBJ2-1; len: 19
CDR3aa: CASSYSSTSGRYEQYF; CDR3nt: TGTGCCAGCAGTTACTCGTCGACTAGCGGGAGATACGAGCAGTACTTC; abundance: NA; v_gene: TRBV6-5; d_gene: TRBD2; j_gene: TRBJ2-7; len: 16
CDR3aa: CASRPTGKDEQYF; CDR3nt: TGCGCCAGCAGGCCCACAGGGAAGGACGAGCAGTACTTC; abundance: NA; v_gene: TRBV5-1; d_gene: NA; j_gene: TRBJ2-7; len: 13
CDR3aa: CASSLEVFTEAFF; CDR3nt: TGTGCCAGCAGCTTAGAGGTTTTCACTGAAGCTTTCTTT; abundance: NA; v_gene: TRBV7-6; d_gene: NA; j_gene: TRBJ1-1; len: 13
CDR3aa: CASSSTGRTRTDTQYF; CDR3nt: TGTGCCAGCAGCTCTACAGGACGTACGAGGACAGATACGCAGTATTTT; abundance: NA; v_gene: TRBV5-6; d_gene: NA; j_gene: TRBJ2-3; len: 16
CDR3aa: CATRGQGTGELFF; CDR3nt: TGTGCCACCAGGGGGCAGGGCACCGGGGAGCTGTTTTTT; abundance: NA; v_gene: TRBV24-1; d_gene: NA; j_gene: TRBJ2-2; len: 13
CDR3aa: CAWSRAGTGGELFF; CDR3nt: TGTGCCTGGAGTCGGGCAGGGACGGGCGGGGAGCTGTTTTTT; abundance: NA; v_gene: TRBV30; d_gene: NA; j_gene: TRBJ2-2; len: 14
CDR3aa: CASSEQGQPNYGYTF; CDR3nt: TGTGCCAGCAGTGAGCAGGGACAGCCTAACTATGGCTACACCTTC; abundance: NA; v_gene: TRBV6-1; d_gene: TRBD1; j_gene: TRBJ1-2; len: 15
CDR3aa: CASSSPTSGSYNEQFF; CDR3nt: TGTGCCAGCAGTTCACCAACTAGCGGCTCCTACAATGAGCAGTTCTTC; abundance: NA; v_gene: TRBV6-5; d_gene: TRBD2; j_gene: TRBJ2-1; len: 16
CDR3aa: CASTPSWGETQYF; CDR3nt: TGTGCCAGCACCCCGAGCTGGGGTGAGACCCAGTACTTC; abundance: NA; v_gene: TRBV6-6; d_gene: NA; j_gene: TRBJ2-5; len: 13
CDR3aa: CASSQRAGAWSYEQYF; CDR3nt: TGCGCCAGCAGCCAGCGAGCGGGAGCGTGGTCCTACGAGCAGTACTTC; abundance: NA; v_gene: TRBV4-1; d_gene: TRBD2; j_gene: TRBJ2-7; len: 16
CDR3aa: CASSEWLGTRNTIYF; CDR3nt: TGTGCCAGCAGTGAATGGTTGGGAACGAGAAACACCATATATTTT; abundance: NA; v_gene: TRBV6-1; d_gene: NA; j_gene: TRBJ1-3; len: 15
CDR3aa: CASSFFLGDSYEQYF; CDR3nt: TGTGCCAGCAGCTTTTTTTTGGGGGACAGCTACGAGCAGTACTTC; abundance: NA; v_gene: TRBV5-5; d_gene: TRBD1; j_gene: TRBJ2-7; len: 15
CDR3aa: CAISRQGPYEQYF; CDR3nt: TGTGCCATCAGTCGACAGGGACCCTACGAGCAGTACTTC; abundance: once; v_gene: TRBV10-3; d_gene: TRBD1; j_gene: TRBJ2-7; len: 13
CDR3aa: CAISDPPGLANNEQFF; CDR3nt: TGTGCCATCAGTGATCCTCCGGGACTAGCGAACAATGAGCAGTTCTTC; abundance: NA; v_gene: TRBV10-3; d_gene: TRBD2; j_gene: TRBJ2-1; len: 16
CDR3aa: CASSPLWLTSGRAHTQYF; CDR3nt: TGTGCCAGCAGCCCGCTTTGGTTGACTAGCGGGAGGGCCCATACGCAGTATTTT; abundance: NA; v_gene: TRBV5-6; d_gene: TRBD2; j_gene: TRBJ2-3; len: 18
CDR3aa: CASSVVASGRRSGELFF; CDR3nt: TGTGCCAGCAGCGTAGTGGCTAGCGGGAGGAGGAGCGGGGAGCTGTTTTTT; abundance: once; v_gene: TRBV9; d_gene: TRBD2; j_gene: TRBJ2-2; len: 17
CDR3aa: CASSLGGPQHF; CDR3nt: TGTGCCAGTAGTTTGGGGGGGCCCCAGCATTTT; abundance: NA; v_gene: TRBV19; d_gene: NA; j_gene: TRBJ1-5; len: 11
CDR3aa: CSVWVSVGGSEAFF; CDR3nt: TGCAGCGTTTGGGTGTCCGTGGGGGGATCTGAAGCTTTCTTT; abundance: NA; v_gene: TRBV29-1; d_gene: NA; j_gene: TRBJ1-1; len: 14
CDR3aa: CASSPGPVQFF; CDR3nt: TGCGCCAGCAGCCCTGGCCCGGTCCAGTTCTTC; abundance: once; v_gene: TRBV5-1; d_gene: NA; j_gene: TRBJ2-1; len: 11
CDR3aa: CASSVTGGWGNEQFF; CDR3nt: TGTGCCAGCAGCGTAACGGGAGGATGGGGGAATGAGCAGTTCTTC; abundance: NA; v_gene: TRBV9; d_gene: TRBD2; j_gene: TRBJ2-1; len: 15
CDR3aa: CATSTPAGQPQHF; CDR3nt: TGTGCCACCTCAACTCCCGCGGGACAGCCCCAGCATTTT; abundance: NA; v_gene: TRBV24-1; d_gene: NA; j_gene: TRBJ1-5; len: 13
CDR3aa: CASSSGLAGGPRGDTQYF; CDR3nt: TGCGCCAGCAGCTCCGGACTAGCGGGAGGGCCGAGGGGAGATACGCAGTATTTT; abundance: NA; v_gene: TRBV5-1; d_gene: TRBD2; j_gene: TRBJ2-3; len: 18
CDR3aa: CASSLGALSGANVLTF; CDR3nt: TGCGCCAGCAGCTTGGGAGCTCTCTCTGGGGCCAACGTCCTGACTTTC; abundance: NA; v_gene: TRBV5-1; d_gene: NA; j_gene: TRBJ2-6; len: 16
CDR3aa: CASSPPPGNTEAFF; CDR3nt: TGTGCCAGCAGCCCTCCCCCGGGGAACACTGAAGCTTTCTTT; abundance: NA; v_gene: TRBV3-1/TRBV3-2; d_gene: NA; j_gene: TRBJ1-1; len: 14
CDR3aa: CASTISYGELFF; CDR3nt: TGTGCCAGTACCATTTCCTACGGGGAGCTGTTTTTT; abundance: few; v_gene: TRBV19; d_gene: NA; j_gene: TRBJ2-2; len: 12
CDR3aa: CASLRNGVGYTF; CDR3nt: TGTGCCAGCTTAAGGAACGGGGTCGGCTACACCTTC; abundance: once; v_gene: TRBV6-5; d_gene: NA; j_gene: TRBJ1-2; len: 12
CDR3aa: CASSRIQGRRGEQYF; CDR3nt: TGTGCCAGCAGCCGAATACAGGGGCGGCGGGGCGAGCAGTACTTC; abundance: NA; v_gene: TRBV28; d_gene: NA; j_gene: TRBJ2-7; len: 15
CDR3aa: CASRKTGDGYGYTF; CDR3nt: TGTGCCAGCAGAAAGACAGGGGATGGCTATGGCTACACCTTC; abundance: NA; v_gene: TRBV27; d_gene: TRBD1; j_gene: TRBJ1-2; len: 14
CDR3aa: CASSYVENTEAFF; CDR3nt: TGTGCCAGCAGTTACGTCGAGAACACTGAAGCTTTCTTT; abundance: NA; v_gene: TRBV6-5; d_gene: NA; j_gene: TRBJ1-1; len: 13
CDR3aa: CASSLGGDTDTQYF; CDR3nt: TGTGCCAGCAGCCTAGGGGGGGACACAGATACGCAGTATTTT; abundance: NA; v_gene: TRBV11-3; d_gene: NA; j_gene: TRBJ2-3; len: 14
CDR3aa: CAWSTGGVGEQYF; CDR3nt: TGTGCCTGGAGTACGGGGGGGGTAGGCGAGCAGTACTTC; abundance: NA; v_gene: TRBV30; d_gene: TRBD2; j_gene: TRBJ2-7; len: 13
CDR3aa: CASSAGLQGREEKLFF; CDR3nt: TGTGCCAGCAGTGCGGGTCTACAGGGGAGAGAAGAAAAACTGTTTTTT; abundance: NA; v_gene: TRBV2; d_gene: TRBD1; j_gene: TRBJ1-4; len: 16
CDR3aa: CASSLETDHYGYTF; CDR3nt: TGTGCCAGCAGCTTAGAAACAGACCATTATGGCTACACCTTC; abundance: once; v_gene: TRBV5-6; d_gene: NA; j_gene: TRBJ1-2; len: 14
CDR3aa: CATGTNRDEQYF; CDR3nt: TGTGCCACCGGGACAAATAGGGACGAGCAGTACTTC; abundance: NA; v_gene: TRBV19; d_gene: NA; j_gene: TRBJ2-7; len: 12
CDR3aa: CSASGVSFSGNTIYF; CDR3nt: TGCAGTGCTAGTGGGGTTTCTTTCTCTGGAAACACCATATATTTT; abundance: NA; v_gene: TRBV20-1; d_gene: NA; j_gene: TRBJ1-3; len: 15
CDR3aa: CAWSGPLGRGEQYF; CDR3nt: TGTGCCTGGAGTGGCCCCCTGGGTCGGGGCGAGCAGTACTTC; abundance: NA; v_gene: TRBV30; d_gene: NA; j_gene: TRBJ2-7; len: 14
CDR3aa: CASSLSRGGYTF; CDR3nt: TGTGCCAGCAGTTTGTCCAGGGGAGGCTACACCTTC; abundance: NA; v_gene: TRBV12-3/TRBV12-4; d_gene: NA; j_gene: TRBJ1-2; len: 12
CDR3aa: CAWSVEGGTEAFF; CDR3nt: TGTGCCTGGAGTGTTGAGGGAGGCACTGAAGCTTTCTTT; abundance: NA; v_gene: TRBV30; d_gene: NA; j_gene: TRBJ1-1; len: 13
CDR3aa: CASSPQRGLEQFF; CDR3nt: TGTGCCAGCAGCCCCCAGCGGGGGCTTGAGCAGTTCTTC; abundance: NA; v_gene: TRBV3-1/TRBV3-2; d_gene: TRBD2; j_gene: TRBJ2-1; len: 13
CDR3aa: CASSGQPQETQYF; CDR3nt: TGTGCCAGCAGCGGACAGCCTCAAGAGACCCAGTACTTC; abundance: NA; v_gene: TRBV6-5; d_gene: NA; j_gene: TRBJ2-5; len: 13
CDR3aa: CASSPVSGF; CDR3nt: TGTGCCAGCAGCCCCGTGTCAGGCTTC; abundance: NA; v_gene: TRBV5-6; d_gene: NA; j_gene: TRBJ1-2; len: 9
CDR3aa: CASNVKESVGAYEGYTF; CDR3nt: TGTGCCAGCAACGTCAAAGAGTCCGTAGGCGCTTATGAAGGCTACACCTTC; abundance: NA; v_gene: TRBV2; d_gene: NA; j_gene: TRBJ1-2; len: 17
CDR3aa: CASSPWGDQPQHF; CDR3nt: TGTGCCAGCAGCCCTTGGGGTGATCAGCCCCAGCATTTT; abundance: few; v_gene: TRBV11-2; d_gene: NA; j_gene: TRBJ1-5; len: 13
CDR3aa: CASSLTGQGTQYF; CDR3nt: TGTGCCAGCAGCTTAACAGGGCAGGGAACCCAGTACTTC; abundance: NA; v_gene: TRBV2; d_gene: NA; j_gene: TRBJ2-5; len: 13